The 23 T cell receptor beta chains below come from one sample, sequenced in a study of shared clonotypes between healthy human individuals. The assay was immunoSEQ multiplex PCR, and TCRdb's table has in-frame clones only and misses some. The table includes fewer than 3 million clones, under 95% detected once. Source material: naive CD4+ T cells from PBMCs. Subset specified: CD45RA+ positively selected. All receptors derive from a young man in good health. Some clones in this sample may be carry-over from other donors' samples.

The chain employs TRBV11-2 and TRBJ2-5, with 10 positions matching TRBD2. After removal of 5 bases from V and 5 bases from J, the junction contained 5 bases not matched to a gene. The CDR3 spans 14 residues. CDR1 is SGHAT and CDR2 is FQNNGV in the germline V gene. The CDR3 sequence is CASSRTSGKETQYF. Here the CDR3 DNA reads TGTGCCAGCAGCCGCACTAGCGGGAAGGAGACCCAGTACTTC.

V gene TRBV11-2 combines with J gene TRBJ1-2, with 9 bases aligning to TRBD1. Trimming at V came to 1 base and at J to 2 bases, leaving 8 bases not matched to a gene. Germline values: CDR1 SGHAT, CDR2 FQNNGV. The CDR3 totals 17 residues. As DNA, the CDR3 is TGTGCCAGCAGCTTAGGCACAGGACAGGGGACCAACTATGGCTACACCTTC. It yields the protein CASSLGTGQGTNYGYTF.

The chain has TRBV28 and TRBJ1-1; TRBD1 is a possible D gene (6 bases). V was cut by 5 bases and J by 4 bases, with 17 bases left in between. CDR1 MDHEN and CDR2 SYDVKM come from the germline V gene. This CDR3 comprises 15 residues. The DNA of the CDR3 is TGTGCCAGCAGTCCGCCGGGGGCGGGGGGCACTGAAGCTTTCTTT. As protein: CASSPPGAGGTEAFF.

V usage is TRBV19 and J usage is TRBJ1-5; D is uncertain. V was shortened by 6 bases and J by 2 bases, with 14 bases between the two germline ends. There are 15 residues in the CDR3. CDR1 LNHDA and CDR2 SQIVND come from the germline V gene (reference sequence). For the CDR3, the DNA is TGTGCCAGTAGAAGAGGCGACGGGCGCAATCAGCCCCAGCATTTT. Its protein is CASRRGDGRNQPQHF. The variable domain in full, completed from reference TRBV19 and TRBJ1-5, reads DGGITQSPKYLFRKEGQNVTLSCEQNLNHDAMYWYRQDPGQGLRLIYYSQIVNDFQKGDIAEGYSVSREKKESFPLTVTSAQKNPTAFYLCASRRGDGRNQPQHFGDGTRLSIL.

The CDR3 here is CASSLWISGEGAYEQYF. The DNA for the CDR3 is TGCGCCAGCAGCTTGTGGATCTCTGGAGAGGGGGCCTACGAGCAGTACTTC. The chain couples TRBV5-1 to TRBJ2-7, with D tentatively TRBD1 (6 bases). This CDR3 has 17 amino acids. The V gene lost 1 base and the J gene lost 2 bases, with 19 bases spanning the gap. The V gene's germline CDR1 is SGHRS and CDR2 YFSETQ.

The rearrangement links TRBV25-1 to TRBJ2-2, with 14 bases lining up with TRBD2. J gave up 7 bases and V 8 bases, and 15 bases lay outside the gene matches. This CDR3 contains 18 residues. CDR1 and CDR2 (germline): MGHDK, SYGVNS. The CDR3 loop is CASRGLAGAPEGGGELFF. The DNA of the CDR3 is TGTGCCAGCCGGGGACTAGCGGGAGCCCCGGAGGGGGGCGGGGAGCTGTTTTTT.

The V gene is TRBV6-5, the J gene TRBJ2-7, with no clear D. The CDR3 sequence is 11 residues long. V lost 5 bases and J lost 3, with 5 bases in between. Germline V CDR1 and CDR2: MNHEY, SVGAGI. CDR3 DNA: TGTGCCAGCAGTGCGAGCTACGAGCAGTACTTC. Translation gives CASSASYEQYF.

The chain couples TRBV29-1 to TRBJ1-1, with D unclear. The CDR3 sequence is 13 residues long. Germline CDR1 reads SQVTM; CDR2 reads ANQGSEA. V lost 1 base to trimming and J lost 3 bases, with 9 bases between them. Here the CDR3 reads CSVEGSRDTEAFF. The CDR3 nucleotides are TGCAGCGTTGAAGGGAGTAGGGACACTGAAGCTTTCTTT.

The V gene is TRBV4-2, the J gene TRBJ1-2, with a possible D match to TRBD1 (5 bases). Germline V CDR1 and CDR2: LGHNA, YNFKEQ. This CDR3 contains 15 residues. V dropped 6 bases and J dropped 0 bases, with 14 bases sitting between them. The CDR3 DNA is TGTGCCAGCAGTCAGGTGACAGACCCTAACTATGGCTACACCTTC. Its translation: CASSQVTDPNYGYTF.

This chain connects TRBV25-1 to TRBJ1-1; 7 bases are shared with TRBD1. Per germline, CDR1 MGHDK and CDR2 SYGVNS. Trimming took 4 bases from V and 2 from J; bases not matched to a gene: 7. The CDR3 extends over 15 amino acids. CDR3 sequence reads: CASSALGTANTEAFF. The CDR3, as DNA: TGTGCCAGCAGTGCCCTAGGGACAGCTAACACTGAAGCTTTCTTT.

The chain joins TRBV25-1 to TRBJ2-3; D uncertain. The germline V gene encodes CDR1 MGHDK and CDR2 SYGVNS. The ends were cut back, 3 bases at V and 3 bases at J, with 7 bases in the middle. The CDR3 totals 13 residues. The CDR3 here is CASSDYTTDTQYF. CDR3 nucleotides: TGTGCCAGCAGTGACTACACTACAGATACGCAGTATTTT.

Written as DNA, the CDR3 is TGCGCCAGCAGCTTTGGCCAGGCCACCGGGGGGCAGTTCTTC. This sequence encodes CASSFGQATGGQFF. The rearrangement uses TRBV5-1 and TRBJ2-1, with D perhaps TRBD2 (6 bases). The CDR3 has 14 residues. V lost 2 bases to trimming and J lost 12 bases, with 18 bases between them. Germline V gene data show CDR1 as SGHRS and CDR2 as YFSETQ. The entire variable domain, with the rest obtained from reference TRBV5-1 and TRBJ2-1, is as follows: KAGVTQTPRYLIKTRGQQVTLSCSPISGHRSVSWYQQTPGQGLQFLFEYFSETQRNKGNFPGRFSGRQFSNSRSEMNVSTLELGDSALYLCASSFGQATGGQFFGPGTRLTVL.

The J gene is TRBJ2-7, the V gene TRBV10-1; D uncertain. Between the trimmed V and J ends, which lost 3 bases and 4 bases, there was a span of 16 bases. The CDR3 extends over 15 amino acids. Germline CDR1 reads WNHNN; CDR2 reads SYGVQD (reference sequence). Here the CDR3 DNA reads TGCGCCAGCAGTGAAGCGTCCTTCCGAGTATACGAGCAGTACTTC. Its protein product is CASSEASFRVYEQYF.

The V call is TRBV28, the J call TRBJ1-1; D is unresolved. The CDR3 is 11 amino acids. CDR1 and CDR2 from the germline V gene are MDHEN and SYDVKM. The V end lost 10 bases, the J end lost 1 base, and 7 bases lay between the germline ends. The CDR3 is CAIQRNTEAFF. The DNA of the CDR3 is TGTGCCATCCAGAGGAACACTGAAGCTTTCTTT.

The chain employs TRBV7-2 and TRBJ2-7, with D possibly being TRBD1 or TRBD2 (6 bases each). The germline V gene encodes CDR1 SGHTA and CDR2 FQGNSA. CDR3 length: 15 amino acids. Trimming took 5 bases from V and 3 from J, leaving 17 bases between them. The CDR3 region has the DNA TGTGCCAGCAGCCCACAGTCGGGGGCGGGCTACGAGCAGTACTTC. This gives the protein CASSPQSGAGYEQYF.

The chain joins TRBV4-2 to TRBJ2-6; tentative D call: TRBD2 (6 bases). Germline V gives CDR1 LGHNA, CDR2 YNFKEQ. The CDR3 length is 18 residues. V lost 0 bases and J 4 bases, leaving 16 bases between the germline ends. The CDR3, as DNA: TGTGCCAGCAGCCAAGATAATGGGAGAGGGAGGGGGGCCAACGTCCTGACTTTC. Amino acid sequence: CASSQDNGRGRGANVLTF.

V and J are TRBV6-5 and TRBJ1-1; 8 positions match TRBD1. Germline values: CDR1 MNHEY, CDR2 SVGAGI. V shed 4 bases, J shed 4 bases, and the junction held 8 bases outside the gene matches. The CDR3 loop spans 15 amino acids. CDR3 sequence (DNA): TGTGCCAGCAGTTCCCAGGGGGCTCGTTCCACTGAAGCTTTCTTT. Translating it yields CASSSQGARSTEAFF.

The J gene is TRBJ2-1, the V gene TRBV7-6; 12 bases agree with TRBD2. The CDR3 is 18 residues long. V lost 6 bases, J lost 0 bases, and 9 bases stayed unmatched. Germline CDR1 is SGHVS and CDR2 is FNYEAQ. The CDR3 reads CASSLGATSGSSYNEQFF. CDR3 nucleotide sequence: TGTGCCAGCAGTTTGGGGGCGACTAGCGGGAGCTCCTACAATGAGCAGTTCTTC.

V gene TRBV7-9 combines with J gene TRBJ2-7; D tentatively reads TRBD1 or TRBD2 (6 bases each). The germline V gene has CDR1 SEHNR and CDR2 FQNEAQ (reference sequence). Between the trimmed V and J ends, which lost 1 base and 2 bases, there was a span of 15 bases. The CDR3 sequence is 16 residues long. The CDR3 reads CASSLEAWGAPYEQYF. CDR3 bases: TGTGCCAGCAGCTTAGAGGCCTGGGGGGCCCCCTACGAGCAGTACTTC.

The genes are TRBV19 and TRBJ2-5; no reliable D call. The V end lost 7 bases, the J end lost 4 bases, and 13 bases lay between the germline ends. Germline V gene sequence: CDR1 LNHDA, CDR2 SQIVND (reference sequence). This CDR3 is built from 13 residues. The CDR3: CASKKRPTETQYF. CDR3 DNA: TGTGCCAGTAAAAAGCGCCCGACAGAGACCCAGTACTTC.

The J gene is TRBJ2-7, the V gene TRBV5-1; 8 bases fit TRBD1. J lost 5 bases, V lost 4 bases, and 8 bases had no gene match. Germline lookup yields CDR1 SGHRS and CDR2 YFSETQ. CDR3 length: 14 residues. The CDR3 region is CASSDVAGGDEQYF. For the CDR3, the DNA is TGCGCCAGCAGCGACGTGGCAGGGGGCGACGAGCAGTACTTC.

This clone is a singleton in its sample. V is TRBV7-2 and J is TRBJ2-7; 9 bases map to TRBD1. Germline CDR1 and CDR2: SGHTA and FQGNSA. This CDR3 has 14 amino acids. The junction had 3 bases not matched to a gene; V was cut back by 4 bases and J by 2 bases. CDR3 nucleotide sequence: TGTGCCAGCAGCTATAACAGGGGGCCCTACGAGCAGTACTTC. Translation: CASSYNRGPYEQYF. Based on the CDR3 plus reference TRBV7-2 and TRBJ2-7, the full variable domain is GAGVSQSPSNKVTEKGKDVELRCDPISGHTALYWYRQSLGQGLEFLIYFQGNSAPDKSGLPSDRFSAERTGGSVSTLTIQRTQQEDSAVYLCASSYNRGPYEQYFGPGTRLTVT.

The chain uses TRBV27 and TRBJ2-3, with D perhaps matching TRBD2 (6 bases). CDR3 length equals 13 residues. V dropped 5 bases and J dropped 8 bases, with 14 bases sitting between them. Germline assignment: CDR1 MNHEY and CDR2 SMNVEV (reference sequence). The CDR3 sequence is CASSPWASVTQYF. In DNA, the CDR3 is TGTGCCAGCAGTCCCTGGGCTAGCGTTACGCAGTATTTT.